This T cell receptor (beta chain) was retrieved from a study of T-cell reconstitution after alpha-beta-depleted transplantation in children. Study-wide results and caveats: Newly generated T cells supplied most T-cell counts and diversity one year post-transplant. Diversity of TCRbeta at day 60 was high in some patients, arising from surviving recipient T cells and thymic progenitors. Alpha-beta T cells about two months after transplant reportedly derived from several hundred expanded graft clones.

This clonotype has at least ten counts. Antigen specificity is unknown. Construction of the TCRbeta library involved unique molecular identifiers. TCRdb fed the PCR reads into MiXCR, producing one record per CDR3 protein. The table records 450,000 to 600,000 distinct CDR3 sequences, roughly 10% of them present only once. This CDR3 is 15 amino acids long. Germline V gene sequence: CDR1 SGHTA, CDR2 FQGNSA. Deletions cut 5 bases from V and 2 bases from J, with 12 bases between. The material was PBMCs, obtained before TCRalphabeta/CD19-depleted stem cell transplant. The source is a child between 2 and 9 years old with inherited bone marrow failure, due to receive a stem cell transplant. V usage is TRBV7-2 and J usage is TRBJ2-2; possibly TRBD1 for D (6 bases). The chain's CDR3 is CASSPTGSNTGELFF. In nucleotides, the CDR3 is TGTGCCAGCAGCCCGACAGGATCTAACACCGGGGAGCTGTTTTTT.